This TCR beta chain comes out of a study of T-cell reconstitution after alpha-beta-depleted transplantation in children. The TCRbeta library incorporated unique molecular identifiers. TCRdb fed the PCR reads into MiXCR, producing one record per CDR3 protein. The data contain a few hundred thousand distinct CDR3 sequences, 10% of them singletons. This sample comprised PBMCs from the stem cell graft donor, obtained from the stem cell graft. The clonotype originates from a human donor who donated a stem cell graft to a child with acute lymphoblastic leukemia.

The CDR3 here is CASSLNELAGTDEQFF. DNA for the CDR3: TGTGCCAGCAGTTTGAATGAACTAGCGGGAACGGATGAGCAGTTCTTC. The chain joins TRBV12-3 or TRBV12-4 to TRBJ2-1; TRBD2 agrees at 10 bases. Trimming removed 3 bases from V and 8 bases from J; junction bases left unmatched: 10. The CDR3 runs to 16 residues.